The rows below give T cell receptor beta chains drawn from one sample of a study of neurological immune-mediated disorders. A single record per CDR3 protein comes from TCRdb applying MiXCR to the 5' RACE reads. The sample has roughly 47,000 distinct CDR3 sequences; around 4.3% are singletons. The specimen was PBMCs. Source of these receptors: a woman aged 60-75 years with multiple sclerosis. The CDR3 runs from the conserved cysteine through the conserved F or W. D genes are given only for firm matches. Not all rows give a size; the values are once, few, many and, for expanded clones, a class.

v_call: TRBV7-9
clone_size: few
d_call: TRBD2
j_call: TRBJ2-3
cdr3_nt: TGTGCCAGCAGCTCCTTAGCGGGGCCCAGCACAGATACGCAGTATTTT
cdr3_aa: CASSSLAGPSTDTQYF

v_call: TRBV7-3
clone_size: many
d_call: TRBD1
j_call: TRBJ1-1
cdr3_nt: TGTGCCAGCAGCCCTCAGGGGGCTAACACTGAAGCTTTCTTT
cdr3_aa: CASSPQGANTEAFF

v_call: TRBV4-2
clone_size: many
d_call: NA
j_call: TRBJ2-5
cdr3_nt: TGTGCCAGCAGCCAAGATTCCGAGACTGAGACCCAGTACTTC
cdr3_aa: CASSQDSETETQYF

v_call: TRBV4-3
clone_size: many
d_call: NA
j_call: TRBJ1-2
cdr3_nt: TGCGCCAGCAGCGACCCCAAGGCCGGACCTGGCTACACCTTC
cdr3_aa: CASSDPKAGPGYTF

v_call: TRBV20-1
clone_size: few
d_call: TRBD1
j_call: TRBJ2-1
cdr3_nt: TGCAGTGGTCTGGGACAGGGCGAGTTCTTC
cdr3_aa: CSGLGQGEFF

v_call: TRBV20-1
clone_size: many
d_call: TRBD2
j_call: TRBJ2-2
cdr3_nt: TGCAGTGCTAGTTCGGGACTAGCTGTAGGGGAGCTGTTTTTT
cdr3_aa: CSASSGLAVGELFF

v_call: TRBV29-1
clone_size: many
d_call: NA
j_call: TRBJ2-2
cdr3_nt: TGCAGCGTTGGCGGGACCTCGGGCGGGGAGCTGTTTTTT
cdr3_aa: CSVGGTSGGELFF

v_call: TRBV27
clone_size: many
d_call: NA
j_call: TRBJ1-1
cdr3_nt: TGTGCCAGCAGCTTCAAGTTAGGGGGCACTGAAGCTTTCTTT
cdr3_aa: CASSFKLGGTEAFF

v_call: TRBV20-1
clone_size: many
d_call: NA
j_call: TRBJ1-4
cdr3_nt: TGCAGTGCTAGAGATGTCGGTGAAAAACTGTTTTTT
cdr3_aa: CSARDVGEKLFF

v_call: TRBV20-1
clone_size: few
d_call: NA
j_call: TRBJ2-7
cdr3_nt: TGCAGTGCTACCCGGGACTCATTTGGGGACGAGCAGTACTTC
cdr3_aa: CSATRDSFGDEQYF

v_call: TRBV4-1
clone_size: many
d_call: NA
j_call: TRBJ2-5
cdr3_nt: TGCGCCAGCAGCCAAGAGGGGCTAGAAGAGACCCAGTACTTC
cdr3_aa: CASSQEGLEETQYF

v_call: TRBV20-1
clone_size: many
d_call: NA
j_call: TRBJ1-2
cdr3_nt: TGCAGTGCTAGAGTGTGGTCCTATGGCTACACCTTC
cdr3_aa: CSARVWSYGYTF

v_call: TRBV10-3
clone_size: many
d_call: NA
j_call: TRBJ2-3
cdr3_nt: TGTGCCATCAGTGAGCCGCCCAATCAGGCGCCTCGAGATACGCAGTATTTT
cdr3_aa: CAISEPPNQAPRDTQYF

v_call: TRBV20-1
clone_size: NA
d_call: TRBD2
j_call: TRBJ2-2
cdr3_nt: TGCAGTGCTAGAGGCGCCCACGCTAGCGGGCGGGCTGGGCACACCGGGGAGCTGTTTTTT
cdr3_aa: CSARGAHASGRAGHTGELFF

v_call: TRBV5-5
clone_size: few
d_call: TRBD1
j_call: TRBJ1-4
cdr3_nt: TGTGCCAGCAGCTTGGGGACAGGGGGAGATGAAAAACTGTTTTTT
cdr3_aa: CASSLGTGGDEKLFF

v_call: TRBV7-8
clone_size: NA
d_call: TRBD2
j_call: TRBJ2-5
cdr3_nt: TGTGCCAGCAGCTTTACTCGTACTCGGGAGGGGACCCAGTACTTC
cdr3_aa: CASSFTRTREGTQYF

v_call: TRBV27
clone_size: many
d_call: NA
j_call: TRBJ2-1
cdr3_nt: TGTGCCAGCAGTTTATTGGGGAATGAGCAGTTCTTC
cdr3_aa: CASSLLGNEQFF

v_call: TRBV5-1
clone_size: few
d_call: NA
j_call: TRBJ2-5
cdr3_nt: TGCGCCAGCAGAGCCCTGGGGGCTCGAGAGACCCAGTACTTC
cdr3_aa: CASRALGARETQYF

v_call: TRBV2
clone_size: NA
d_call: NA
j_call: TRBJ1-2
cdr3_nt: TGTGCCAGCACCCAGGAGAACTATGGCTACACCTTC
cdr3_aa: CASTQENYGYTF

v_call: TRBV7-3
clone_size: many
d_call: TRBD1
j_call: TRBJ1-5
cdr3_nt: TGTGCCAGCAGCTCTTCCGGGACAGCTAATCAGCCCCAGCATTTT
cdr3_aa: CASSSSGTANQPQHF

v_call: TRBV2
clone_size: few
d_call: TRBD1
j_call: TRBJ2-7
cdr3_nt: TGTGCCAGCAGATGGACAGGGGCCACCTACGAGCAGTACTTC
cdr3_aa: CASRWTGATYEQYF

v_call: TRBV12-3/TRBV12-4
clone_size: NA
d_call: TRBD1
j_call: TRBJ1-5
cdr3_nt: TGTGCCAGCAGTCGGACAGGAGGTTACCAGCCCCAGCATTTT
cdr3_aa: CASSRTGGYQPQHF

v_call: TRBV6-6
clone_size: few
d_call: NA
j_call: TRBJ2-7
cdr3_nt: TGTGCCAGCAGCGCCAGCAGAGAGCAGTACTTC
cdr3_aa: CASSASREQYF

v_call: TRBV12-3/TRBV12-4
clone_size: NA
d_call: TRBD1
j_call: TRBJ1-4
cdr3_nt: TGTGCCAGCACCCCTCGGACAGGGGGTAATGAAAAACTGTTTTTT
cdr3_aa: CASTPRTGGNEKLFF

v_call: TRBV27
clone_size: many
d_call: TRBD2
j_call: TRBJ2-1
cdr3_nt: TGTGCCAGCAGTTTCGACCGGGAGGCCCACAATGAGCAGTTCTTC
cdr3_aa: CASSFDREAHNEQFF

v_call: TRBV5-1
clone_size: many
d_call: TRBD2
j_call: TRBJ2-1
cdr3_nt: TGCGCCAGCAGGAGACTAGCGGGAGGACAGAATGAGCAGTTCTTC
cdr3_aa: CASRRLAGGQNEQFF

v_call: TRBV24-1
clone_size: NA
d_call: TRBD2
j_call: TRBJ2-1
cdr3_nt: TGTGCCACCAGTGTCCCTAGCGGGAGAGGCTACAATGAGCAGTTCTTC
cdr3_aa: CATSVPSGRGYNEQFF

v_call: TRBV19
clone_size: NA
d_call: TRBD2
j_call: TRBJ2-3
cdr3_nt: TGTGCCAGTAGAGCCCCACCACTAGCGGGAGTTACCGATACGCAGTATTTT
cdr3_aa: CASRAPPLAGVTDTQYF

v_call: TRBV20-1
clone_size: many
d_call: TRBD2
j_call: TRBJ2-7
cdr3_nt: TGCAGTGCTCCGCGGGGGGTCACCGAGCAGTACTTC
cdr3_aa: CSAPRGVTEQYF